This T cell receptor (beta chain) was retrieved from a study of CD8+ T cells in alopecia areata. The authors extracted RNA and reverse transcribed it into cDNA as the sequencing template. This table comes from immunoSEQ multiplex PCR, and its TCRdb copy is limited to in-frame clones, with some not included. The sample has fewer than 70,000 clones, roughly 45% seen once. This clone has only a few counts. The antigen is undetermined. General study results and limits: Lesional scalp displayed greater clonality than normal scalp, most notably in alopecia totalis/universalis. Sequencing of scalp samples also captures resident alphabeta T cells of normal skin.

Researchers took lesional scalp punch biopsies and peripheral blood from people who were alopecia areata patients. The germline gives CDR1 SNHLY, CDR2 FYNNEI. The CDR3 spans 15 residues. Trimming at V came to 6 bases and at J to 4 bases, leaving 10 bases not matched to a gene. The TCR was taken from a human donor with alopecia areata. The sample was NKG2D-low CD8+ T cells sorted from blood. The chain combines TRBV2 with TRBJ2-7, with 9 bases aligning to TRBD1. The CDR3 sequence: CASSDTPGQGYEQYF. The DNA of the CDR3 is TGTGCCAGCAGCGACACTCCGGGACAGGGTTACGAGCAGTACTTC.